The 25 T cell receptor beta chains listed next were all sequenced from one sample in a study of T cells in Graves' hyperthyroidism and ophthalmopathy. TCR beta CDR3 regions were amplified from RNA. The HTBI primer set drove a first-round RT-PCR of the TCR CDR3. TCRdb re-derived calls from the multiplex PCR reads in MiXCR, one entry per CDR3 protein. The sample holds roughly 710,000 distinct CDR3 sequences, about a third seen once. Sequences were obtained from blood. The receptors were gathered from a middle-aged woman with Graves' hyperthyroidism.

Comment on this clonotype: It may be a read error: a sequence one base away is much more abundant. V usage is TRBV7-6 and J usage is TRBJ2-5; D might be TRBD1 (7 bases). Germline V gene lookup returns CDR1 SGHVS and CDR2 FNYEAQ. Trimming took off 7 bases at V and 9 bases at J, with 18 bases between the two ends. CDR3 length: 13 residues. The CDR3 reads CASTRQGGEAQYF. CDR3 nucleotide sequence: TGTGCCAGCACCCGACAGGGCGGGGAGGCCCAGTACTTC.

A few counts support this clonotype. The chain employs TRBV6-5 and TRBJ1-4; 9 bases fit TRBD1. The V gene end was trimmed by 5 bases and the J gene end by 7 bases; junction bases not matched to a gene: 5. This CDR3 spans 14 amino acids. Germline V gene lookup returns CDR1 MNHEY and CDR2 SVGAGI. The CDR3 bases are TGTGCCAGCAGTCCTCAGACAGGGGGTGAAAAACTGTTTTTT. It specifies CASSPQTGGEKLFF.

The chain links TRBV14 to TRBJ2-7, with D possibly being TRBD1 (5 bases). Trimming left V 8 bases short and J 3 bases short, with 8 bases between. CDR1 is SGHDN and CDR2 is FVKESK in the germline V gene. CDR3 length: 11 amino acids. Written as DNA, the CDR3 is TGTGCCAGCGCCAGGGTCTACGAGCAGTACTTC. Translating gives CASARVYEQYF.

The CDR3 region has the DNA TGCGCCAGCAGCCTCTACGAGTGGGCTGAAGCTTTCTTT. It yields the protein CASSLYEWAEAFF. This sequence joins TRBV5-1 and TRBJ1-1, with no clear D. Per the germline V gene, CDR1 is SGHRS and CDR2 is YFSETQ. The CDR3 spans 13 residues. The V and J ends lost 4 bases and 6 bases respectively, with 13 bases between them.

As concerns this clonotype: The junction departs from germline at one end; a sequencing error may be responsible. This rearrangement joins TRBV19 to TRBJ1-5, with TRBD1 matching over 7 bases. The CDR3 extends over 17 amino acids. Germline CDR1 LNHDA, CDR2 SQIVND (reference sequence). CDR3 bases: TGTGCCTGTAGTGCAAGGACAGGAAGAGGAAGCAATCAGCCCCAGCATTTT. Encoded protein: CACSARTGRGSNQPQHF.

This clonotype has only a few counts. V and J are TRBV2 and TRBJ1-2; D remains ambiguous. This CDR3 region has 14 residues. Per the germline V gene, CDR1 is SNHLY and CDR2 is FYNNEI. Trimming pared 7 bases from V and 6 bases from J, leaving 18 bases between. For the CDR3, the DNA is TGTGCCAGCATCCCCTTCATACAGATCCATGGCTACACCTTC. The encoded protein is CASIPFIQIHGYTF.

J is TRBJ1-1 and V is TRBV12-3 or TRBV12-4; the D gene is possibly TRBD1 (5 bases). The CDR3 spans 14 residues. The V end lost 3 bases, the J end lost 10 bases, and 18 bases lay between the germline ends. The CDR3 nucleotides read TGTGCCAGCAGTTTCCGGGACCCCTTAGTTGGAGCTTTCTTT. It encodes CASSFRDPLVGAFF.

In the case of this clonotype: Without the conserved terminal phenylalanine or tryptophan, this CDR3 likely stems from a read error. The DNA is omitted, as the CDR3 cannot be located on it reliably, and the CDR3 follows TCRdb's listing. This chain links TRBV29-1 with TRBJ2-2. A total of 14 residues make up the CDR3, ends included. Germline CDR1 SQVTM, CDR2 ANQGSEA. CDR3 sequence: CSVDDGVEHRGAVV.

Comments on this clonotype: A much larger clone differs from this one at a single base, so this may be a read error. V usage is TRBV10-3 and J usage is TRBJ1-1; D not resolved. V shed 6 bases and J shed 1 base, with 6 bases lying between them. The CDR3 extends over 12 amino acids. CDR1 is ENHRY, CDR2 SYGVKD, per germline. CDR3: CAIRGGNTEAFF. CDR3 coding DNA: TGTGCCATCAGAGGAGGGAACACTGAAGCTTTCTTT.

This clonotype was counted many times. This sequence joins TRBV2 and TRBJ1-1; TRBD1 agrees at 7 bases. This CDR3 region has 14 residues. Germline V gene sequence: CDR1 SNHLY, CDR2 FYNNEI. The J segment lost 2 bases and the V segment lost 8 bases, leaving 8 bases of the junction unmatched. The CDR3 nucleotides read TGTGCCAGCCGTCTCAGGGGGGAAAACACTGAAGCTTTCTTT. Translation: CASRLRGENTEAFF.

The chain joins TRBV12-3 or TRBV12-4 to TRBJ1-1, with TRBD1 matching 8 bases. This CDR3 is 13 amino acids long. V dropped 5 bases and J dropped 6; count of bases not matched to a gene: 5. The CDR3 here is CASSTTGEAEAFF. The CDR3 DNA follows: TGTGCCAGCAGTACGACAGGGGAGGCTGAAGCTTTCTTT.

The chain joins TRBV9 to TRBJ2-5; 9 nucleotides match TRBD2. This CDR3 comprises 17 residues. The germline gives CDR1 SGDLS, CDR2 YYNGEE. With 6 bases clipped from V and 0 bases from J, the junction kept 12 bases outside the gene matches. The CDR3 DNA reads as TGTGCCAGCACTCGGGGCGGCGGGGGGGCGTACCAAGAGACCCAGTACTTC. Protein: CASTRGGGGAYQETQYF.

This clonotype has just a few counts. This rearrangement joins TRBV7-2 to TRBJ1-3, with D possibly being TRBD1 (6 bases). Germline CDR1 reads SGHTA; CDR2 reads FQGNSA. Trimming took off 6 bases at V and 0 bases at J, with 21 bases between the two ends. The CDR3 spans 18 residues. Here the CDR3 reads CASSKWGGSSLSGNTIYF. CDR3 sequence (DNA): TGTGCCAGCAGTAAATGGGGGGGCAGTTCTCTCTCTGGAAACACCATATATTTT.

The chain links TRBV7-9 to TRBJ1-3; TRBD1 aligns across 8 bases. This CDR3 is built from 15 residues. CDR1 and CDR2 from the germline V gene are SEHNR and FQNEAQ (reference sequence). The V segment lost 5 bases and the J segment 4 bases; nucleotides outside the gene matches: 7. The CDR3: CASSHGQGNGNTIYF. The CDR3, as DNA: TGTGCCAGCAGCCACGGACAGGGTAACGGAAACACCATATATTTT.

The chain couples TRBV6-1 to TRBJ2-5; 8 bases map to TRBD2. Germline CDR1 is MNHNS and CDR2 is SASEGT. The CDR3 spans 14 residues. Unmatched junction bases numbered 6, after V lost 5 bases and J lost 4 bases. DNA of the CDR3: TGTGCCAGCAGTCTAACCGGGAGGGGAGAGACCCAGTACTTC. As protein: CASSLTGRGETQYF.

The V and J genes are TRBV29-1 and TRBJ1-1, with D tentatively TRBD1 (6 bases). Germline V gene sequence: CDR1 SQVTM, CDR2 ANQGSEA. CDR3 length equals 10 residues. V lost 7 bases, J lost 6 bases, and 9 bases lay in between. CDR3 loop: CSARTAEAFF. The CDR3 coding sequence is TGCAGCGCTCGGACAGCTGAAGCTTTCTTT.

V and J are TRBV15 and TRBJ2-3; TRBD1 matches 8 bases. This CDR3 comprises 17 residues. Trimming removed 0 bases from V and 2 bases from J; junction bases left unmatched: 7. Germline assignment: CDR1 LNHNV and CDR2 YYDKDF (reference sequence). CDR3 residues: CATSRDLAGGTTDTQYF. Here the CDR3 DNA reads TGTGCCACCAGCAGAGATCTGGCAGGGGGCACCACAGATACGCAGTATTTT. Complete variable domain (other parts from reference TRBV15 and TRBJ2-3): DAMVIQNPRYQVTQFGKPVTLSCSQTLNHNVMYWYQQKSSQAPKLLFHYYDKDFNNEADTPDNFQSRRPNTSFCFLDIRSPGLGDTAMYLCATSRDLAGGTTDTQYFGPGTRLTVL.

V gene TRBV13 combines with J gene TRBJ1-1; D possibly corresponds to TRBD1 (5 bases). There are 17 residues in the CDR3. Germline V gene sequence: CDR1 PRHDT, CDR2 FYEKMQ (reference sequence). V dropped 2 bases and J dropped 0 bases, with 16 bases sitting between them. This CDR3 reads CASSLQQWGRMNTEAFF. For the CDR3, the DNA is TGTGCCAGCAGCTTACAACAGTGGGGACGAATGAACACTGAAGCTTTCTTT.

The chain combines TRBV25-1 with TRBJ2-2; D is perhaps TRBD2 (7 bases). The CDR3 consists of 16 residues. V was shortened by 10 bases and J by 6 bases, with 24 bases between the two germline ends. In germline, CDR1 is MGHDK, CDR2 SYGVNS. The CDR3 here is CANTSMGGRGAGELFF. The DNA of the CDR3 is TGTGCCAACACCTCGATGGGGGGGCGTGGTGCCGGGGAGCTGTTTTTT. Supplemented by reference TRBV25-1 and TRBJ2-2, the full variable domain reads EADIYQTPRYLVIGTGKKITLECSQTMGHDKMYWYQQDPGMELHLIHYSYGVNSTEKGDLSSESTVSRIRTEHFPLTLESARPSHTSQYLCANTSMGGRGAGELFFGEGSRLTVL.

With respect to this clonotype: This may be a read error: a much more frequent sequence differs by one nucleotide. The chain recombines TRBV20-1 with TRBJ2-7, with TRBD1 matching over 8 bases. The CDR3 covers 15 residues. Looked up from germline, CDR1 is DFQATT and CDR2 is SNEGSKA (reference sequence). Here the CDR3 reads CSVGGDRYPGGEQYF. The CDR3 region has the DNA TGCAGCGTTGGAGGGGACAGGTACCCAGGGGGCGAGCAGTACTTC.

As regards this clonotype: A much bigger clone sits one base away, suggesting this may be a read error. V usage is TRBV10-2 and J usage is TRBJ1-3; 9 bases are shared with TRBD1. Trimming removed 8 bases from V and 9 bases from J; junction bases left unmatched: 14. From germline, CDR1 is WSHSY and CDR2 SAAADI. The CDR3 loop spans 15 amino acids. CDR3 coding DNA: TGCGCCAGCGACCCCGCCGGGACAGGGAGAAGCACCATATATTTT. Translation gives CASDPAGTGRSTIYF.

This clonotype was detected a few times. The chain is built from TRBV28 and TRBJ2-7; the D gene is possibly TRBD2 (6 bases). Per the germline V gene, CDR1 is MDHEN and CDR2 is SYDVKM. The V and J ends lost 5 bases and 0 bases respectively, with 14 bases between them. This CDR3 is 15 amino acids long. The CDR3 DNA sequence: TGTGCCAGCAGTGAATCGAGCGGGCTCTCCTACGAGCAGTACTTC. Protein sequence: CASSESSGLSYEQYF.

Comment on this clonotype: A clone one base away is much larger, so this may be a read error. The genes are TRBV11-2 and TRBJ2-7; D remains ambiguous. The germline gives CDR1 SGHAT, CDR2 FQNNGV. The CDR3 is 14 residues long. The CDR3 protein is CANSLFSTAYEQYF. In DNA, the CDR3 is TGTGCCAACAGCTTATTCAGCACAGCCTACGAGCAGTACTTC.

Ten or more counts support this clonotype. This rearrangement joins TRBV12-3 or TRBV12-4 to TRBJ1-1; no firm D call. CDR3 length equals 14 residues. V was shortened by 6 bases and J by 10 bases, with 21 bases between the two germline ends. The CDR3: CASSPTIDMMIAFF. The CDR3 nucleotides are TGTGCCAGCAGCCCTACGATTGACATGATGATAGCTTTCTTT.

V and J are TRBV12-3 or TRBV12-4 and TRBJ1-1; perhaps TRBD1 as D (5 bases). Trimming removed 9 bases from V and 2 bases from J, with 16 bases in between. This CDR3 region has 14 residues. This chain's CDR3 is CASTLGGDNTEAFF. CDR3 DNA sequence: TGTGCCAGTACTCTCGGGGGGGACAACACTGAAGCTTTCTTT.